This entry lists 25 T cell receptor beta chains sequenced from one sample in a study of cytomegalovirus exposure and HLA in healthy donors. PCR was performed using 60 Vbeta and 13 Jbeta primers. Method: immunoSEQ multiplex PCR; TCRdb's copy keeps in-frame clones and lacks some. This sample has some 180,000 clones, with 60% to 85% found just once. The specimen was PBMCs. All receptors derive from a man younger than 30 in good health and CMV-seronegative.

CDR3 loop: CASSAYRWTNEKLFF. In nucleotides, the CDR3 is TGTGCCAGCAGCGCCTACAGGTGGACTAATGAAAAACTGTTTTTT. The rearrangement links TRBV2 to TRBJ1-4; weak D call: TRBD1 (5 bases). The CDR3 is made up of 15 amino acids. Germline assignment: CDR1 SNHLY and CDR2 FYNNEI. The V end lost 6 bases, the J end lost 2 bases, and 13 bases lay between the germline ends. The full variable domain, rest sourced from reference TRBV2 and TRBJ1-4, is EPEVTQTPSHQVTQMGQEVILRCVPISNHLYFYWYRQILGQKVEFLVSFYNNEISEKSEIFDDQFSVERPDGSNFTLKIRSTKLEDSAMYFCASSAYRWTNEKLFFGSGTQLSVL.

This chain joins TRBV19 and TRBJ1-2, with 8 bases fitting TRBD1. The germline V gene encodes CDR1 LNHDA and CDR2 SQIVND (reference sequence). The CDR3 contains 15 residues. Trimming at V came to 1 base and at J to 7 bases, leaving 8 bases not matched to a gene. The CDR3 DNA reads TGTGCCAGTAGTATAGCAGGGGGCGAGAGTGGTGGCTACACCTTC. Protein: CASSIAGGESGGYTF.

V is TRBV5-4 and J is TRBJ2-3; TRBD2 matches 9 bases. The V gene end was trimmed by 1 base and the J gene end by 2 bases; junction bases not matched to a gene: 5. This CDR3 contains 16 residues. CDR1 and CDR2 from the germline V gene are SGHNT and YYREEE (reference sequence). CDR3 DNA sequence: TGTGCCAGCAGCTTGCGAGCGGGGGGCGACACAGATACGCAGTATTTT. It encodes CASSLRAGGDTDTQYF.

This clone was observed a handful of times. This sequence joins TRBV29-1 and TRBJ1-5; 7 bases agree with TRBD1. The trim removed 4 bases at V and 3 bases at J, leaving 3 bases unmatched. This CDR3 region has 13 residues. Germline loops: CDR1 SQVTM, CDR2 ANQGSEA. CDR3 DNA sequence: TGCAGCGTTGGGACAGGACTCAATCAGCCCCAGCATTTT. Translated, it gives CSVGTGLNQPQHF.

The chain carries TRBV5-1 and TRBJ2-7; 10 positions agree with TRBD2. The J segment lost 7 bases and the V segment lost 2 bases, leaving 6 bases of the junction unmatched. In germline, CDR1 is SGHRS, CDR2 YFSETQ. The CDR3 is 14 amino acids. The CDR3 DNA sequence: TGCGCCAGCAGCTTTGCTAGCGGGGGAGGGGAGCAGTACTTC. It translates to CASSFASGGGEQYF. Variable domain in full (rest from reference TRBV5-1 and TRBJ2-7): KAGVTQTPRYLIKTRGQQVTLSCSPISGHRSVSWYQQTPGQGLQFLFEYFSETQRNKGNFPGRFSGRQFSNSRSEMNVSTLELGDSALYLCASSFASGGGEQYFGPGTRLTVT.

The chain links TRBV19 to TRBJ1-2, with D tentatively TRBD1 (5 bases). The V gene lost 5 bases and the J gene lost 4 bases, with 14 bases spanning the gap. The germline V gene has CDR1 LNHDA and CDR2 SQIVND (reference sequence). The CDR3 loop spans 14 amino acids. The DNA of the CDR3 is TGTGCCAGTAGTCCTCAGACAGAGACCTATGGCTACACCTTC. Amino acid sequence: CASSPQTETYGYTF.

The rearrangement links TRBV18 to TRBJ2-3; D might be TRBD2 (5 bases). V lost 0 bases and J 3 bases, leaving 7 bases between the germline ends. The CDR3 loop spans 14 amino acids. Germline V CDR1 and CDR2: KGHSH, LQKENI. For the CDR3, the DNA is TGTGCCAGCTCACCACCGTGGAGGACAGATACGCAGTATTTT. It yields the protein CASSPPWRTDTQYF.

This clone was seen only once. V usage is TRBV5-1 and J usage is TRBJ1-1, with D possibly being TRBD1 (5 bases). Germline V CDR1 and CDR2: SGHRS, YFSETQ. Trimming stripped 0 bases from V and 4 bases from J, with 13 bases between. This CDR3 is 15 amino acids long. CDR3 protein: CASSLGGGGGTEAFF. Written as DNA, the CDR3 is TGCGCCAGCAGCTTGGGAGGTGGCGGGGGCACTGAAGCTTTCTTT. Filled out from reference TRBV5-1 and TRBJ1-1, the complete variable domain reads KAGVTQTPRYLIKTRGQQVTLSCSPISGHRSVSWYQQTPGQGLQFLFEYFSETQRNKGNFPGRFSGRQFSNSRSEMNVSTLELGDSALYLCASSLGGGGGTEAFFGQGTRLTVV.

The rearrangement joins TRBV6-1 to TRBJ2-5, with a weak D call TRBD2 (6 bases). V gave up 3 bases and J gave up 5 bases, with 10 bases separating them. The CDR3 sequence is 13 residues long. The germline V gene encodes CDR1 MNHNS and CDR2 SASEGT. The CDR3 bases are TGTGCCAGCAGTGAGGGGAGGCCGGAGACCCAGTACTTC. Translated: CASSEGRPETQYF.

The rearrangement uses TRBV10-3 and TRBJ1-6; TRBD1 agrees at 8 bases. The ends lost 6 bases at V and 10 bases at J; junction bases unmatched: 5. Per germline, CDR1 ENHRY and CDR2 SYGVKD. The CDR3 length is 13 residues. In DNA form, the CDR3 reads TGTGCCATCAGCCCCGGGACAGGATCACCCCTCCACTTT. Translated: CAISPGTGSPLHF.

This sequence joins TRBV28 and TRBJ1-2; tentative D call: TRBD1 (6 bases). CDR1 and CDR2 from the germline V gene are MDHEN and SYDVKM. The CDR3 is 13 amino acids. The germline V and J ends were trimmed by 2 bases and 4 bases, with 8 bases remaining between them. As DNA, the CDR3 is TGTGCCAGCAGTTTAACAGGGACCTATGGCTACACCTTC. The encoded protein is CASSLTGTYGYTF.

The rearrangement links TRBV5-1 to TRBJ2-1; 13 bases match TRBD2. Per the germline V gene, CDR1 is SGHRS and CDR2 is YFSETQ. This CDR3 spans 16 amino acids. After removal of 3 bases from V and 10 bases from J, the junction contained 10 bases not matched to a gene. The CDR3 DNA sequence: TGCGCCAGCAGCTCCCCGGTAGGACTAGCGGGAGAGGAGCAGTTCTTC. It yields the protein CASSSPVGLAGEEQFF. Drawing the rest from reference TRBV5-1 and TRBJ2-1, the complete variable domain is KAGVTQTPRYLIKTRGQQVTLSCSPISGHRSVSWYQQTPGQGLQFLFEYFSETQRNKGNFPGRFSGRQFSNSRSEMNVSTLELGDSALYLCASSSPVGLAGEEQFFGPGTRLTVL.

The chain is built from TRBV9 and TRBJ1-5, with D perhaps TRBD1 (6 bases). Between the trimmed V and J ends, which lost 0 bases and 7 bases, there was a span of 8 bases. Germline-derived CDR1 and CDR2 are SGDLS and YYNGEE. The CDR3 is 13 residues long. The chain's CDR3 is CASSVEGVQPQHF. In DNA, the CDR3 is TGTGCCAGCAGCGTAGAGGGGGTCCAGCCCCAGCATTTT.

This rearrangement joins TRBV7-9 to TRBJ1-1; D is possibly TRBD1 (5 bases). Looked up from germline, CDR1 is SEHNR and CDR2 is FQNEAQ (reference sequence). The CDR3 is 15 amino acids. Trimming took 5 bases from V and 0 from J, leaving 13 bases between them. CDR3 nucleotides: TGTGCCAGCAGCCCGAGACAGATAATGAACACTGAAGCTTTCTTT. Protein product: CASSPRQIMNTEAFF.

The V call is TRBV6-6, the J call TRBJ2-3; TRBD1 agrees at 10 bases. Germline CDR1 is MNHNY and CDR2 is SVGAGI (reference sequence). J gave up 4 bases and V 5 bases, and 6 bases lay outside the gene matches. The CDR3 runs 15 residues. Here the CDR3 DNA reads TGTGCCAGCAGTCTCCCGACAGGGGGCTCAGATACGCAGTATTTT. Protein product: CASSLPTGGSDTQYF.

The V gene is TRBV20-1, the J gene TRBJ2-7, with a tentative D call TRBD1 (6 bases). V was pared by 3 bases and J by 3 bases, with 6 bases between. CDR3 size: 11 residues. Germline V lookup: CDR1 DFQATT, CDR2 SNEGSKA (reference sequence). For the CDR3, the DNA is TGCAGTGCTAGCAGGGGCTACGAGCAGTACTTC. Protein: CSASRGYEQYF.

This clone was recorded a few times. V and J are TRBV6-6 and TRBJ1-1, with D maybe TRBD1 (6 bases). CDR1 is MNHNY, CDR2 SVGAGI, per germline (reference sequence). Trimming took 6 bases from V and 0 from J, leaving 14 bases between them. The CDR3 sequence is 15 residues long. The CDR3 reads CASSLDRSMNTEAFF. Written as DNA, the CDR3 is TGTGCCAGCAGCCTCGACAGGTCGATGAACACTGAAGCTTTCTTT.

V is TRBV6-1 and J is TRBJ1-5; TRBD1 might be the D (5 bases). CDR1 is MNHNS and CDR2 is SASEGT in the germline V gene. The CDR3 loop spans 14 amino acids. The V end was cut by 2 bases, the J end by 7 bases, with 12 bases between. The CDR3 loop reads CASSEIQGAQPQHF. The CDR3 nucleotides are TGTGCCAGCAGTGAAATTCAGGGTGCCCAGCCCCAGCATTTT.

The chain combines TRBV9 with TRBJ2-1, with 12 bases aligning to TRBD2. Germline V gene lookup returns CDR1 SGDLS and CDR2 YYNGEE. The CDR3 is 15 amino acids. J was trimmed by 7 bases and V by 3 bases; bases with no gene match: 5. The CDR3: CASSASTSGGNEQFF. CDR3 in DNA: TGTGCCAGCAGCGCGTCGACTAGCGGGGGTAATGAGCAGTTCTTC.

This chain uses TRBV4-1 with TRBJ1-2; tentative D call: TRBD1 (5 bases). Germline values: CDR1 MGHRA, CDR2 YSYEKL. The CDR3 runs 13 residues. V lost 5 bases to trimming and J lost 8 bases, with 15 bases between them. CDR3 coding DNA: TGCGCCAGCAGCGCCGTGGGGGGTTACGGCTACACCTTC. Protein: CASSAVGGYGYTF.

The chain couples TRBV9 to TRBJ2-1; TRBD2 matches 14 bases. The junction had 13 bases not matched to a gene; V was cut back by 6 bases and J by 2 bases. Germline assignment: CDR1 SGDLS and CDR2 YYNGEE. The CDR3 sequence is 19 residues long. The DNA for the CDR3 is TGTGCCAGCACCGCATCTCCCTCGGGACTAGCGGGAGCCTACAATGAGCAGTTCTTC. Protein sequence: CASTASPSGLAGAYNEQFF.

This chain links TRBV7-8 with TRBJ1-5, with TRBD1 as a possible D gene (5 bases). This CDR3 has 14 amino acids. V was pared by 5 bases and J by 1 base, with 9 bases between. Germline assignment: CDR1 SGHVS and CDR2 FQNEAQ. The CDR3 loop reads CASSSGGSNQPQHF. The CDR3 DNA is TGTGCCAGCAGCAGTGGGGGGAGCAATCAGCCCCAGCATTTT.

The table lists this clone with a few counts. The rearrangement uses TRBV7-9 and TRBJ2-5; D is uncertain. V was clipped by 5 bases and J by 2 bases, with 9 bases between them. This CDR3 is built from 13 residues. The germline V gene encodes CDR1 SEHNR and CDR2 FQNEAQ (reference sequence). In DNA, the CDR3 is TGTGCCAGCAGCCCCGTAGTGCAAGAGACCCAGTACTTC. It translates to CASSPVVQETQYF.

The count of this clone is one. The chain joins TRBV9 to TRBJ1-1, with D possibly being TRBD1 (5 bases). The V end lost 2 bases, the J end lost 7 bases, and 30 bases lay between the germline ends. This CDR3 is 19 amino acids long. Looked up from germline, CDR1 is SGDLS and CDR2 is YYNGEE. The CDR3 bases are TGTGCCAGCAGCGTCCCCCCGGCAGGGTCGGACCGCCCGGAACTTGAAGCTTTCTTT. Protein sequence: CASSVPPAGSDRPELEAFF.

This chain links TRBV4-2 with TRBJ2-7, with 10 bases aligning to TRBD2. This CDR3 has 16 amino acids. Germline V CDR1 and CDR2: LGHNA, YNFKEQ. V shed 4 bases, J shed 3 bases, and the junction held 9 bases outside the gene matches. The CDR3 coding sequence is TGTGCCAGCAGCCCAGCTACTAGCGGGACCTACTACGAGCAGTACTTC. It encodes CASSPATSGTYYEQYF.